Each of the 24 T cell receptor beta chains below was sequenced from the same sample in a study of blood T cell repertoires in COVID-19 (dated by TCRdb to between 2020 and 2021). Receptors were amplified or captured by the immunoSEQ multiplex PCR assay. TCRdb stores this immuneACCESS table with in-frame sequences only. Part of the clones is absent; in the studies checked, under half of the shortfall reflects unresolved V genes, and no reason is known for the rest. The sample table contains around 300,000 clones; only one count was recorded for 90% of them. 6.3% of the sample comes from the top ten. Sequenced: peripheral blood. The receptors shown here come from a woman aged 50 to 60 with COVID-19, enrolled during active disease.

The J gene is TRBJ1-5, the V gene TRBV5-4, with a weak D call TRBD1 (5 bases). The CDR3 is made up of 13 amino acids. Germline CDR1 SGHNT, CDR2 YYREEE (reference sequence). The V end was cut by 2 bases, the J end by 10 bases, with 13 bases between. CDR3 sequence (DNA): TGTGCCAGCAGCTTTCGGGGGAGACCACCCCAGCATTTT. Encoded protein: CASSFRGRPPQHF.

The CDR3 DNA is TGTGCCAGCAGAGGGGACAGGGAGGACTATGGCTACACCTTC. Encoded protein: CASRGDREDYGYTF. This rearrangement joins TRBV7-9 to TRBJ1-2, with 9 bases identical to TRBD1. Germline CDR1 reads SEHNR; CDR2 reads FQNEAQ (reference sequence). V shed 6 bases, J shed 3 bases, and the junction held 5 bases outside the gene matches. The CDR3 has 14 residues. The variable domain in full, with the rest retrieved from reference TRBV7-9 and TRBJ1-2, is DTGVSQNPRHKITKRGQNVTFRCDPISEHNRLYWYRQTLGQGPEFLTYFQNEAQLEKSRLLSDRFSAERPKGSFSTLEIQRTEQGDSAMYLCASRGDREDYGYTFGSGTRLTVV.

V gene TRBV9 combines with J gene TRBJ1-2, with D perhaps matching TRBD1 (5 bases). The length of the CDR3 is 17 residues. The V gene lost 0 bases and the J gene lost 2 bases, with 17 bases spanning the gap. Germline V gene lookup returns CDR1 SGDLS and CDR2 YYNGEE. CDR3 in DNA: TGTGCCAGCAGCGTAGCGAGGCAGGGTCTCGTAAACTATGGCTACACCTTC. Amino acids: CASSVARQGLVNYGYTF.

The rearrangement uses TRBV9 and TRBJ2-1, with TRBD2 identical over 11 bases. The junction had 3 bases not matched to a gene; V was cut back by 4 bases and J by 0 bases. Germline lookup yields CDR1 SGDLS and CDR2 YYNGEE. The CDR3 has 16 amino acids. CDR3 sequence: CASSTTSGSSYNEQFF. In DNA, the CDR3 is TGTGCCAGCAGCACCACTAGCGGGAGCTCCTACAATGAGCAGTTCTTC.

The chain carries TRBV6-5 and TRBJ1-2; a weak D match, TRBD1 (6 bases). The ends were cut back, 7 bases at V and 13 bases at J, with 22 bases in the middle. CDR3 size: 13 residues. Germline lookup yields CDR1 MNHEY and CDR2 SVGAGI. CDR3 sequence: CASTYSGNRAPTF. The CDR3 DNA reads TGTGCCAGCACCTACTCGGGTAACAGGGCACCCACCTTC.

The chain carries TRBV6-6 and TRBJ2-1; 14 positions agree with TRBD2. Germline V CDR1 and CDR2: MNHNY, SVGAGI (reference sequence). The CDR3 has 15 amino acids. V lost 6 bases and J lost 6; bases outside the gene matches: 4. The CDR3 DNA follows: TGTGCCAGCAGCCCCGGACTAGCGGGGGGCAATGAGCAGTTCTTC. Residues: CASSPGLAGGNEQFF.

The J gene is TRBJ2-7, the V gene TRBV4-1, with a possible D match to TRBD1 (6 bases). The germline V gene has CDR1 MGHRA and CDR2 YSYEKL. V was clipped by 1 base and J by 9 bases, with 19 bases between them. The CDR3 runs 15 residues. This CDR3 reads CASSQVEGDHLGQYF. The CDR3 nucleotides read TGCGCCAGCAGCCAAGTAGAGGGGGACCACCTAGGGCAGTACTTC.

This chain uses TRBV7-2 with TRBJ1-4; D possibly corresponds to TRBD1 (5 bases). The CDR3 is 14 residues long. CDR1 and CDR2 from the germline V gene are SGHTA and FQGNSA. Deletions cut 5 bases from V and 11 bases from J, with 18 bases between. CDR3 region: CASSPGGGDRKLFF. The CDR3 nucleotides read TGTGCCAGCAGCCCGGGGGGGGGAGACCGGAAACTGTTTTTT.

The chain has TRBV5-5 and TRBJ1-5; perhaps TRBD1 as D (5 bases). V was clipped by 4 bases and J by 4 bases, with 21 bases between them. The length of the CDR3 is 17 residues. Germline loops: CDR1 SGHKS, CDR2 YYEKEE (reference sequence). The chain's CDR3 is CASSPVAGTKTNQPQHF. CDR3 DNA: TGTGCCAGCAGCCCGGTAGCGGGGACCAAGACAAATCAGCCCCAGCATTTT.

This chain joins TRBV7-9 and TRBJ1-5; D might be TRBD1 (6 bases). Trimming took 5 bases from V and 7 from J, leaving 15 bases between them. The CDR3 totals 14 residues. The V gene's germline CDR1 is SEHNR and CDR2 FQNEAQ (reference sequence). The CDR3 protein is CASSAPGGGQPQHF. The CDR3 DNA is TGTGCCAGCAGCGCCCCGGGGGGCGGGCAGCCCCAGCATTTT.

The V and J genes are TRBV30 and TRBJ2-7; TRBD2 matches 8 bases. Trimming took 5 bases from V and 4 from J; bases not matched to a gene: 4. There are 12 residues in the CDR3. Per the germline V gene, CDR1 is GTSNPN and CDR2 is SVGIG (reference sequence). This chain's CDR3 is CAWGLARYEQYF. In DNA, the CDR3 is TGTGCCTGGGGACTAGCTAGGTACGAGCAGTACTTC. Filled out from reference TRBV30 and TRBJ2-7, the complete variable domain reads SQTIHQWPATLVQPVGSPLSLECTVEGTSNPNLYWYRQAAGRGLQLLFYSVGIGQISSEVPQNLSASRPQDRQFILSSKKLLLSDSGFYLCAWGLARYEQYFGPGTRLTVT.

The V gene is TRBV12-3 or TRBV12-4, the J gene TRBJ1-2; D may be TRBD1 (5 bases). The CDR3 sequence is 13 residues long. The V gene lost 4 bases and the J gene lost 4 bases, with 10 bases spanning the gap. The CDR3 nucleotides are TGTGCCAGCAGTTGGGGGGGACCCTATGGCTACACCTTC. The encoded protein is CASSWGGPYGYTF.

This chain joins TRBV19 and TRBJ2-1; 8 nucleotides match TRBD2. Germline CDR1 and CDR2: LNHDA and SQIVND (reference sequence). Unmatched junction bases numbered 12, after V lost 1 base and J lost 7 bases. This CDR3 is built from 17 residues. This chain's CDR3 is CASSIALSAGALNEQFF. CDR3 bases: TGTGCCAGTAGTATAGCCCTATCAGCGGGAGCGCTAAATGAGCAGTTCTTC.

In this sample, this clone turned up a few times. The J gene is TRBJ1-3, the V gene TRBV4-1; 9 bases line up with TRBD1. This CDR3 region has 18 residues. Unmatched junction bases numbered 9, after V lost 0 bases and J lost 3 bases. CDR1 is MGHRA and CDR2 is YSYEKL in the germline V gene. The chain's CDR3 is CASSQDRGTGSGGNTIYF. The CDR3 DNA follows: TGCGCCAGCAGCCAAGATCGGGGGACAGGGAGTGGTGGAAACACCATATATTTT.

V and J are TRBV5-1 and TRBJ2-3; 8 bases are a match to TRBD2. Germline CDR1 is SGHRS and CDR2 is YFSETQ. The CDR3 contains 14 residues. V lost 4 bases, J lost 4 bases, and 5 bases stayed unmatched. The CDR3 DNA reads TGCGCCAGCAGCGGCACGGGAGGGGCAGATACGCAGTATTTT. This encodes CASSGTGGADTQYF.

V is TRBV7-9 and J is TRBJ1-3; D is unclear. V was cut by 4 bases and J by 2 bases, with 9 bases left in between. Germline V gene lookup returns CDR1 SEHNR and CDR2 FQNEAQ (reference sequence). The CDR3 sequence is 14 residues long. CDR3 in DNA: TGTGCCAGCAGCTCGCAGGAAACTGGAAACACCATATATTTT. Translating gives CASSSQETGNTIYF.

The chain recombines TRBV4-2 with TRBJ2-7; 11 bases are a match to TRBD2. The CDR3 runs to 16 residues. The junction had 6 bases not matched to a gene; V was cut back by 3 bases and J by 2 bases. Germline CDR1 and CDR2: LGHNA and YNFKEQ. The CDR3 region has the DNA TGTGCCAGCAGCCACCTACTGACTAGCGGGACCTACGAGCAGTACTTC. It specifies CASSHLLTSGTYEQYF.

V gene TRBV4-1 combines with J gene TRBJ2-1, with D possibly matching TRBD2 (6 bases). The CDR3 has 15 residues. The V and J ends lost 2 bases and 5 bases respectively, with 13 bases between them. Germline V lookup: CDR1 MGHRA, CDR2 YSYEKL. The CDR3 sequence: CASSQSQLANNEQFF. The DNA of the CDR3 is TGCGCCAGCAGCCAAAGTCAGCTAGCGAACAATGAGCAGTTCTTC.

The sample holds many counts of this clone. Within the sample, other DNA sequences also encode this same CDR3. This sequence joins TRBV20-1 and TRBJ1-1; D is uncertain. Deletions cut 6 bases from V and 4 bases from J, with 9 bases between. Germline CDR1 and CDR2: DFQATT and SNEGSKA (reference sequence). The CDR3 extends over 11 amino acids. CDR3 sequence (DNA): TGCAGTGCCCCGAGGGCCACTGAAGCTTTCTTT. Translated, it gives CSAPRATEAFF.

J is TRBJ1-2 and V is TRBV12-5; the match to TRBD1 covers 9 bases. The germline V gene encodes CDR1 LGHNT and CDR2 FRNRAP. V trimming: 7 bases; J trimming: 8 bases; junction bases outside the gene matches: 8. The CDR3 totals 13 residues. The chain's CDR3 is CASARGQGKGYTF. Written as DNA, the CDR3 is TGTGCTAGTGCCAGGGGACAGGGAAAAGGCTACACCTTC.

V is TRBV5-1 and J is TRBJ2-1; a weak D match, TRBD1 (6 bases). Trimming pared 4 bases from V and 3 bases from J, leaving 8 bases between. The germline CDR1 and CDR2 sequences are SGHRS and YFSETQ. The CDR3 spans 13 residues. The DNA for the CDR3 is TGCGCCAGCAGCGTGGACAGCTACAATGAGCAGTTCTTC. Amino acid sequence: CASSVDSYNEQFF.

The chain employs TRBV27 and TRBJ1-2; 8 bases map to TRBD1. Germline CDR1 reads MNHEY; CDR2 reads SMNVEV (reference sequence). The CDR3 extends over 15 amino acids. The trim removed 6 bases at V and 0 bases at J, leaving 6 bases unmatched. Written as DNA, the CDR3 is TGTGCCAGCAGCCGGACAGGGTCCACTAACTATGGCTACACCTTC. Its translation: CASSRTGSTNYGYTF.

The chain combines TRBV7-3 with TRBJ2-1, with D unresolved. V was trimmed by 2 bases and J by 5 bases, leaving 7 bases between them. The CDR3 has 13 residues. Germline CDR1 reads SGHTA; CDR2 reads FQGTGA. CDR3 bases: TGTGCCAGCAGCTTATCAGGAAACAATGAGCAGTTCTTC. Encoded protein: CASSLSGNNEQFF. Based on the CDR3 plus reference TRBV7-3 and TRBJ2-1, the full variable domain is GAGVSQTPSNKVTEKGKYVELRCDPISGHTALYWYRQSLGQGPEFLIYFQGTGAADDSGLPNDRFFAVRPEGSVSTLKIQRTERGDSAVYLCASSLSGNNEQFFGPGTRLTVL.

The chain carries TRBV30 and TRBJ2-2; D gene unclear. This CDR3 is 13 amino acids long. Trimming stripped 0 bases from V and 6 bases from J, with 8 bases between. The germline gives CDR1 GTSNPN, CDR2 SVGIG (reference sequence). The DNA for the CDR3 is TGTGCCTGGAGTGTATCACTCTCCGGGGAGCTGTTTTTT. This codes for CAWSVSLSGELFF.